This T cell receptor beta chain comes out of a study of control samples from healthy donors and cancer patients. Data came from immunoSEQ multiplex PCR; TCRdb stores just in-frame clones and leaves some out. The sample includes roughly 88,000 clones, 91% of them seen just once. Sequencing used blood. The clonotype comes from a woman aged 25 to 39 in good health.

The CDR3 loop reads CASTDRGGPINQPQHF. DNA for the CDR3: TGTGCCAGTACCGATCGAGGGGGACCGATCAATCAGCCCCAGCATTTT. The chain has TRBV19 and TRBJ1-5, with a possible D match to TRBD1 (6 bases). Germline-derived CDR1 and CDR2 are LNHDA and SQIVND (reference sequence). V gave up 7 bases and J gave up 3 bases, with 19 bases separating them. CDR3 size: 16 residues.